The following is a T cell receptor beta chain sequence with its context. This clonotype came up a few times. Its antigen target is currently unknown. One base away there is no much larger clone; base qualities are not given. These data come from a study of T-cell memory formation after mild COVID-19 (dated by TCRdb to about 2021). Some background on the complete study: TCR sequence clusters from the two donors were largely donor specific. Longitudinal TCRalpha and TCRbeta repertoire sequencing tracked T-cell clones expanding and contracting after mild COVID-19 in a couple of donors. Two young, previously healthy adult volunteers made up the cohort, one male and one female. General findings and caveats noted by the study authors: Clones contracting from day 15 to 85 had balanced CD4/CD8 phenotypes, while a second wave expanding from day 15 to 37 was biased towards CD4+. The detection of some responding clones in pre-infection memory suggests that pre-existing cross-reactive memory T cells joined the SARS-CoV-2 response. The study covered only two mild cases, and larger cohorts including severe cases with pre-infection samples were considered necessary. Contracting CD4+ clones were located mainly in the CM and EM memory subsets, whereas CD8+ clones were found to be enriched in EMRA. SARS-CoV-2 specificity of the second-wave clones peaking on day 37 was not confirmed.

Ficoll-Paque density gradient centrifugation was used to isolate PBMCs. The sample was run on an Illumina NovaSeq 6000. TCRalpha and TCRbeta cDNA libraries were constructed by 5'RACE with constant-segment primers, with sample barcodes and unique molecular identifiers being introduced. Trizol reagent was used to extract RNA from every sample. Amplification of the libraries took two PCR steps, and the second step added a second sample barcode plus Illumina TruSeq adapters. The libraries were sequenced on an Illumina NovaSeq using 2 x 150 bp paired-end reads. The authors processed their data as follows. With migec v1.2.7, reads were demultiplexed and then collapsed into UMI-guided consensus sequences. With mixcr v2.1.11, UMI consensuses were aligned to TRA and TRB V and J templates and assembled into clonotypes. A clonotype was counted as expanded or contracted only when both edgeR and NoisET called the clonotype significant, with the noise models trained on biological replicates. For edgeR calls, a false discovery rate-adjusted p below 0.01 and a log2 fold-change threshold of 1 were applied. PCA with hierarchical clustering of max-normalized trajectories of the 1000 most abundant clonotypes was used as exploratory dynamics analysis. Each responding clone was given a CD4 or CD8 phenotype based on the CD4+ and CD8+ repertoires, which had been sequenced separately. TCRdb ran its own pipeline on the public reads, namely fastp trimming at Q25 and MiXCR clone calling, and kept in-frame beta chains. Each entry is one CDR3 protein sequence, shown with its most common DNA and genes. The V and J calls were not made by the authors but by TCRdb's processing. The sample includes around 370,000 distinct CDR3 sequences, with roughly 21% observed a single time. The ten largest clones add up to 9.5% to 15% of the sample.

V is pruned by 6 bases and J by 3 bases, leaving 10 bases of the junction without a gene match. The germline V gene yields SQVTM for CDR1 and ANQGSEA for CDR2. The cysteine opens and the phenylalanine closes a CDR3 of 16 amino acids. The read is trimmed to its CDR3 DNA, 48 bases read in frame from base 1. The rearrangement joined TRBV29-1 to TRBJ2-2; the central 10 bases match TRBD1. The TCR sequence derives from an adult woman who had mild COVID-19 (a few samples of this study predate the infection). The sample titles of this study are shuffled in the database, so cell type and time point are left out; the donor was told from shared clones. The specimen sequenced was PBMCs or a T cell subset sorted from them (not recorded which). The encoded CDR3 is CSVSGTGDDYTGELFF. The bases read TGCAGCGTATCCGGGACAGGGGATGATTACACCGGGGAGCTGTTTTTT.